The 30 T cell receptor beta chains given below trace back to one sample, sequenced in a study of blood T cells in healthy people across ages. Combining a sample-barcoded 5' primer with a J-beta primer mix, a second PCR ran for 7 to 11 cycles. TCRdb recomputed calls from the 5' RACE reads with MiXCR, one row per CDR3 protein. Altogether hundreds of thousands of distinct CDR3 sequences are present, approximately 60% being singletons, with the ten largest covering about a quarter. The sample was blood. The receptors derive from a man aged 40-49 years in good health.

The rearrangement links TRBV28 to TRBJ2-5; 10 bases match TRBD1. Germline V gives CDR1 MDHEN, CDR2 SYDVKM. The J segment lost 5 bases and the V segment lost 3 bases, leaving 6 bases of the junction unmatched. The CDR3 covers 15 residues. The CDR3 sequence is CASSFTGQGEETQYF. DNA of the CDR3: TGTGCCAGCAGTTTTACAGGACAGGGGGAGGAGACCCAGTACTTC.

This clonotype was detected many times. The J gene is TRBJ2-1, the V gene TRBV10-3, with TRBD1 matching over 7 bases. The ends lost 0 bases at V and 6 bases at J; junction bases unmatched: 5. The CDR3 consists of 15 residues. Looked up from germline, CDR1 is ENHRY and CDR2 is SYGVKD. The DNA of the CDR3 is TGTGCCATCAGTGAGTCAGGGGGCGGCCGCAATGAGCAGTTCTTC. Translation: CAISESGGGRNEQFF.

This rearrangement joins TRBV6-6 to TRBJ1-4; D not resolved. V lost 2 bases and J lost 5, with 12 bases in between. CDR3 length: 15 residues. The germline V gene has CDR1 MNHNY and CDR2 SVGAGI (reference sequence). The CDR3 nucleotides read TGTGCCAGCAGTTACGTGGAGGGCCCGAATGAAAAACTGTTTTTT. It specifies CASSYVEGPNEKLFF.

This clonotype was observed a handful of times. The chain carries TRBV2 and TRBJ2-5; TRBD1 matches 9 bases. The last part of the DNA fits TRBJ2-7 better; the J call may be wrong. This CDR3 contains 12 residues. CDR1 SNHLY and CDR2 FYNNEI come from the germline V gene. CDR3 protein: CASSPDRGEQYF. CDR3 nucleotide sequence: TGTGCCAGCAGTCCGGACAGGGGCGAGCAGTACTTC.

This clonotype was picked up a small number of times. This chain connects TRBV9 to TRBJ2-5; D may match TRBD1 or TRBD2 (5 bases each). Trimming left V 4 bases short and J 11 bases short, with 15 bases between. This CDR3 has 12 amino acids. CDR1 SGDLS and CDR2 YYNGEE come from the germline V gene. Here the CDR3 reads CASSQALGEQYF. In DNA form, the CDR3 reads TGTGCCAGCAGCCAGGCTCTGGGGGAGCAGTACTTC.

The chain is built from TRBV10-2 and TRBJ2-7; 9 bases agree with TRBD1. Germline V gives CDR1 WSHSY, CDR2 SAAADI. V shed 8 bases and J 4 bases; nucleotides not matched to a gene: 9. The CDR3 runs 14 residues. The CDR3 DNA reads as TGCGCCAGCCGGAGAGGACAGGGGCGATACGAGCAGTACTTC. It translates to CASRRGQGRYEQYF.

The rearrangement joins TRBV5-6 to TRBJ1-2; D call uncertain. Germline CDR1 reads SGHDT; CDR2 reads YYEEEE. V lost 0 bases to trimming and J lost 8 bases, with 8 bases between them. CDR3 length: 12 amino acids. The CDR3 sequence: CASSLAPPGYTF. CDR3 DNA: TGTGCCAGCAGCTTGGCCCCTCCGGGCTACACCTTC.

The V and J genes are TRBV20-1 and TRBJ2-3, with 9 bases lining up with TRBD2. The length of the CDR3 is 19 residues. J lost 1 base, V lost 4 bases, and 18 bases had no gene match. The V gene's germline CDR1 is DFQATT and CDR2 SNEGSKA (reference sequence). This CDR3 is CSANQEGGRASDRTDTQYF. Written as DNA, the CDR3 is TGCAGTGCTAATCAGGAGGGCGGGAGGGCCTCTGATCGCACAGATACGCAGTATTTT.

This clonotype was recorded a few times. V is TRBV27 and J is TRBJ2-5; 12 bases align to TRBD1. The CDR3 extends over 17 amino acids. The germline V gene has CDR1 MNHEY and CDR2 SMNVEV (reference sequence). The junction had 8 bases not matched to a gene; V was cut back by 2 bases and J by 4 bases. DNA of the CDR3: TGTGCCAGCAGTTTAACATGGGACAGGGGGCTGGGAGAGACCCAGTACTTC. Residues: CASSLTWDRGLGETQYF.

The rearrangement uses TRBV29-1 and TRBJ2-5; no reliable D call. V was pared by 7 bases and J by 5 bases, with 17 bases between. Per the germline V gene, CDR1 is SQVTM and CDR2 is ANQGSEA. The CDR3 is 13 amino acids. The CDR3 sequence: CSACRVVGETQYF. The DNA for the CDR3 is TGCAGCGCATGCCGGGTTGTCGGGGAGACCCAGTACTTC.

V usage is TRBV6-1 and J usage is TRBJ2-7, with D maybe TRBD1 (6 bases). Germline CDR1 MNHNS, CDR2 SASEGT. V lost 4 bases and J 0 bases, leaving 13 bases between the germline ends. The CDR3 length is 15 residues. The CDR3 region is CASSATRDTSYEQYF. CDR3 coding DNA: TGTGCCAGCAGTGCAACCCGGGACACCTCCTACGAGCAGTACTTC.

This chain uses TRBV30 with TRBJ1-1; 7 bases line up with TRBD1. The CDR3 runs to 13 residues. With V trimmed by 2 bases and J by 6 bases, 6 bases remained unmatched. Germline CDR1 is GTSNPN and CDR2 is SVGIG (reference sequence). DNA of the CDR3: TGTGCCTGGAGTTGGGACAGCCGAGCTGAAGCTTTCTTT. It specifies CAWSWDSRAEAFF.

The chain combines TRBV27 with TRBJ2-3; D might be TRBD1 (5 bases). The CDR3 covers 15 residues. In germline, CDR1 is MNHEY, CDR2 SMNVEV (reference sequence). Trimming stripped 4 bases from V and 3 bases from J, with 14 bases between. CDR3 sequence (DNA): TGTGCCAGCAGTTACCAACCCCGACAGACAGATACGCAGTATTTT. Amino acid sequence: CASSYQPRQTDTQYF.

The chain combines TRBV6-5 with TRBJ2-3; 8 nucleotides match TRBD2. With V trimmed by 7 bases and J by 1 base, 7 bases remained unmatched. The CDR3 covers 15 residues. The germline V gene encodes CDR1 MNHEY and CDR2 SVGAGI. The CDR3 region is CASKPSGSGTDTQYF. DNA of the CDR3: TGTGCCAGCAAACCTAGCGGGTCGGGCACAGATACGCAGTATTTT.

This clonotype has just a few counts. Sequence at one end of the junction differs from germline and may be a read error. The chain joins TRBV7-2 to TRBJ2-7, with no clear D. The better agreement between TRBJ2-1 and the DNA end casts doubt on the J call. This CDR3 is built from 12 residues. Germline V gives CDR1 SGHTA, CDR2 FQGNSA. The CDR3 here is CASSPTYDEQFF. CDR3 nucleotides: TGTGCCAGCAGCCCTACCTACGATGAGCAGTTCTTC.

The gene calls are TRBV28 and TRBJ2-7; D possibly corresponds to TRBD1 (5 bases). The CDR3 totals 16 residues. The V end lost 7 bases, the J end lost 0 bases, and 19 bases lay between the germline ends. Germline V lookup: CDR1 MDHEN, CDR2 SYDVKM. CDR3: CASIPTATQGSYEQYF. The CDR3 DNA is TGTGCCAGCATCCCTACCGCGACGCAGGGCTCCTACGAGCAGTACTTC.

The sample holds a few counts of this clonotype. The chain recombines TRBV29-1 with TRBJ2-7, with 7 bases fitting TRBD1. CDR3 length: 14 residues. The germline V gene encodes CDR1 SQVTM and CDR2 ANQGSEA. V gave up 6 bases and J gave up 2 bases; unmatched junction bases: 10. The DNA of the CDR3 is TGCAGCGTCTTGACAGGGAAGAGACCCTACGAGCAGTACTTC. Translation: CSVLTGKRPYEQYF.

As regards this clonotype: Without the conserved terminal phenylalanine or tryptophan, this CDR3 likely stems from a read error. The chain recombines TRBV5-1 with TRBJ2-5; D gene ambiguous. The CDR3 is made up of 13 amino acids. Trimming left V 3 bases short and J 11 bases short, with 17 bases between. Germline-derived CDR1 and CDR2 are SGHRS and YFSETQ. CDR3 loop: CASSWVTDNEQYI. The CDR3 DNA is TGCGCCAGCAGCTGGGTTACAGACAATGAGCAGTACATC.

The chain has TRBV29-1 and TRBJ1-2; TRBD1 matches at 11 bases. Unmatched junction bases numbered 11, after V lost 6 bases and J lost 5 bases. The germline CDR1 and CDR2 sequences are SQVTM and ANQGSEA. This CDR3 region has 15 residues. The CDR3 DNA follows: TGCAGCGTCCCGATCGGGACAGGGGGGAGGTATGGCTACACCTTC. Protein: CSVPIGTGGRYGYTF.

This chain links TRBV29-1 with TRBJ2-4, with no clear D. The CDR3 runs 13 residues. V was trimmed by 7 bases and J by 3 bases, leaving 13 bases between them. Germline V gene lookup returns CDR1 SQVTM and CDR2 ANQGSEA. The CDR3 reads CSAGKGNKNIQYF. For the CDR3, the DNA is TGCAGCGCAGGCAAGGGCAACAAAAACATTCAGTACTTC.

This clonotype has a handful of counts. The V gene is TRBV25-1, the J gene TRBJ2-5, with 10 bases that match TRBD1. The CDR3 spans 15 residues. Germline CDR1 reads MGHDK; CDR2 reads SYGVNS. The V segment lost 4 bases and the J segment 7 bases; nucleotides outside the gene matches: 9. In DNA form, the CDR3 reads TGTGCCAGCAGTGTGCCCGGGACAGGGGTTGGGACCCAGTACTTC. Protein: CASSVPGTGVGTQYF.

This clonotype appeared a few times. The chain joins TRBV7-9 to TRBJ2-5; 8 positions agree with TRBD2. V lost 5 bases and J lost 2; bases outside the gene matches: 7. CDR3 length equals 15 residues. Germline-derived CDR1 and CDR2 are SEHNR and FQNEAQ (reference sequence). In DNA form, the CDR3 reads TGTGCCAGCAGCCCCAGACTAGCGTCTCAAGAGACCCAGTACTTC. Protein: CASSPRLASQETQYF.

This chain links TRBV3-1 with TRBJ2-6; a weak D match, TRBD2 (5 bases). V gave up 0 bases and J gave up 4 bases, with 13 bases separating them. Per germline, CDR1 LGHDT and CDR2 YNNKEL (reference sequence). The CDR3 consists of 17 residues. The CDR3 is CASSQDIRGSGANVLTF. CDR3 coding DNA: TGTGCCAGCAGCCAAGATATTAGAGGGTCCGGGGCCAACGTCCTGACTTTC. The full variable domain, with the rest looked up from reference TRBV3-1 and TRBJ2-6, is DTAVSQTPKYLVTQMGNDKSIKCEQNLGHDTMYWYKQDSKKFLKIMFSYNNKELIINETVPNRFSPKSPDKAHLNLHINSLELGDSAVYFCASSQDIRGSGANVLTFGAGSRLTVL.

This clonotype was observed a handful of times. The chain uses TRBV7-9 and TRBJ2-7; 7 bases fit TRBD2. From germline, CDR1 is SEHNR and CDR2 FQNEAQ (reference sequence). J gave up 4 bases and V 3 bases, and 9 bases lay outside the gene matches. The CDR3 consists of 15 residues. The CDR3 coding sequence is TGTGCCAGCAGCTTCGTGGGAGGGGATATGTACGAGCAGTACTTC. Protein product: CASSFVGGDMYEQYF.

The V gene is TRBV10-3, the J gene TRBJ2-5, with 10 bases identical to TRBD2. The DNA end favors TRBJ2-7, so the J call may be wrong. This CDR3 has 14 amino acids. CDR1 is ENHRY and CDR2 is SYGVKD in the germline V gene. This CDR3 is CAISVEREGLEQYF. CDR3 in DNA: TGTGCCATCAGTGTGGAGCGGGAGGGCCTCGAGCAGTACTTC.

This chain joins TRBV4-3 and TRBJ2-4; D is perhaps TRBD1 or TRBD2 (5 bases each). The J call is in doubt because the DNA end fits TRBJ2-7 better. CDR1 LGHNA and CDR2 YSLEER come from the germline V gene. The CDR3 is made up of 17 amino acids. The CDR3 nucleotides read TGCGCCAGCAGCCAATCGGTGTTTCGAGGGGATACCTACGAGCAGTACTTC. Its translation: CASSQSVFRGDTYEQYF.

This clonotype was seen at least ten times. This chain connects TRBV7-9 to TRBJ1-1; D is ambiguous. The V end was cut by 1 base, the J end by 5 bases, with 17 bases between. Germline values: CDR1 SEHNR, CDR2 FQNEAQ (reference sequence). This CDR3 has 16 amino acids. Here the CDR3 DNA reads TGTGCCAGCAGCTTAGAGGGTACGACCCCGGGGACTGAAGCTTTCTTT. This codes for CASSLEGTTPGTEAFF.

This clonotype was seen only a few times. J is TRBJ2-5 and V is TRBV11-1, with TRBD2 matching 13 bases. Germline V gene lookup returns CDR1 SGHAT and CDR2 FQDESV (reference sequence). The CDR3 has 15 residues. J lost 11 bases, V lost 3 bases, and 9 bases had no gene match. The CDR3 region is CASSFELAGGPVQYF. The CDR3 nucleotides are TGTGCCAGCAGCTTTGAACTAGCGGGAGGGCCGGTGCAGTACTTC.

The rearrangement links TRBV4-2 to TRBJ2-3; no clear D gene. The V end was cut by 4 bases, the J end by 0 bases, with 20 bases between. The length of the CDR3 is 18 residues. Germline V gene sequence: CDR1 LGHNA, CDR2 YNFKEQ. The CDR3 sequence: CASSRKNVQAPSTDTQYF. In DNA form, the CDR3 reads TGTGCCAGCAGCCGAAAGAACGTCCAGGCCCCCAGCACAGATACGCAGTATTTT.

The chain links TRBV6-1 to TRBJ1-1, with D hard to call. Trimming removed 2 bases at V and 0 bases at J, with 7 bases between. The CDR3 sequence is 14 residues long. The germline V gene encodes CDR1 MNHNS and CDR2 SASEGT. The CDR3 region is CASSELGMNTEAFF. The DNA of the CDR3 is TGTGCCAGCAGTGAATTGGGAATGAACACTGAAGCTTTCTTT.